A single sample is the source of the 9 T cell receptor beta chains below, sequenced in a study of early T cells in non-severe SARS-CoV-2 infection. TCRdb fed the 5' RACE reads into MiXCR, producing one record per CDR3 protein. The sample gives about 77,000 distinct CDR3 sequences, 9% to 10% of which show up once; about 4.8% is in the top ten. Sequencing was performed on whole blood. The receptors here all came from an adult who was a healthcare worker with PCR-confirmed SARS-CoV-2 infection or an uninfected control (not recorded which).

This clonotype was observed many times. CDR3 loop: CASSLNGQINTEAFF. The CDR3 DNA reads as TGTGCCAGCTCACTAAACGGACAGATCAACACTGAAGCTTTCTTT. The chain couples TRBV18 to TRBJ1-1, with D possibly being TRBD1 (6 bases). CDR3 length equals 15 residues. Germline CDR1 KGHSH, CDR2 LQKENI. Trimming cost V 4 bases and J 2 bases, with 14 bases left between them.

This clonotype turned up a few times. This rearrangement joins TRBV7-2 to TRBJ2-5, with D unclear. The CDR3 runs 14 residues. V was clipped by 1 base and J by 4 bases, with 10 bases between them. Germline CDR1 is SGHTA and CDR2 is FQGNSA. CDR3 protein: CASSLDEVLETQYF. In DNA, the CDR3 is TGTGCCAGCAGCTTAGATGAGGTTTTAGAGACCCAGTACTTC.

This chain uses TRBV29-1 with TRBJ2-7, with D maybe TRBD1 (5 bases). CDR3 length: 11 amino acids. Trimming removed 6 bases from V and 2 bases from J, with 8 bases in between. Germline CDR1 SQVTM, CDR2 ANQGSEA. The CDR3 DNA reads as TGCAGCGTGACAGAGCCCTACGAGCAGTACTTC. Protein product: CSVTEPYEQYF.

Only a few counts were recorded for this clonotype. This sequence joins TRBV9 and TRBJ2-3; the D gene is possibly TRBD2 (5 bases). The CDR3 is made up of 13 amino acids. The germline V gene encodes CDR1 SGDLS and CDR2 YYNGEE. Trimming took 3 bases from V and 2 from J, leaving 7 bases between them. The CDR3 nucleotides read TGTGCCAGCAGCGAGGGAGCCACAGATACGCAGTATTTT. As protein: CASSEGATDTQYF.

In its sample, this clonotype was seen many times. V and J are TRBV6-1 and TRBJ1-1, with 10 bases lining up with TRBD1. Trimming removed 7 bases from V and 6 bases from J; junction bases left unmatched: 8. This CDR3 has 14 amino acids. Germline V gene lookup returns CDR1 MNHNS and CDR2 SASEGT. In DNA, the CDR3 is TGTGCCAGCAAAATAATGGGGACAGGGGCTGAAGCTTTCTTT. Its translation is CASKIMGTGAEAFF.

V and J are TRBV2 and TRBJ1-4, with unresolved D. The CDR3 length is 11 residues. CDR1 is SNHLY, CDR2 FYNNEI, per germline. The V and J ends lost 6 bases and 8 bases respectively, with 7 bases between them. As DNA, the CDR3 is TGTGCCAGCAGGAGGATAGAAAAACTGTTTTTT. Translating gives CASRRIEKLFF. The variable domain in full, completed from reference TRBV2 and TRBJ1-4, reads EPEVTQTPSHQVTQMGQEVILRCVPISNHLYFYWYRQILGQKVEFLVSFYNNEISEKSEIFDDQFSVERPDGSNFTLKIRSTKLEDSAMYFCASRRIEKLFFGSGTQLSVL.

The genes are TRBV20-1 and TRBJ2-1; weak D call: TRBD1 (5 bases). The CDR3 contains 13 residues. Germline V gives CDR1 DFQATT, CDR2 SNEGSKA (reference sequence). V lost 4 bases, J lost 10 bases, and 17 bases lay in between. The chain's CDR3 is CSAIVGHLHEQFF. CDR3 in DNA: TGCAGTGCTATTGTAGGACACCTCCACGAGCAGTTCTTC.

The V gene is TRBV7-6, the J gene TRBJ2-2; 7 bases line up with TRBD2. V dropped 0 bases and J dropped 6; count of bases not matched to a gene: 1. The germline V gene has CDR1 SGHVS and CDR2 FNYEAQ. The CDR3 is 14 residues long. In nucleotides, the CDR3 is TGTGCCAGCAGCTTAGCGGGAGGGGCCGGGGAGCTGTTTTTT. This sequence encodes CASSLAGGAGELFF.

This clonotype was counted at least ten times. The chain recombines TRBV28 with TRBJ1-5; D may be TRBD1 (5 bases). Germline CDR1 MDHEN, CDR2 SYDVKM. V lost 3 bases and J 2 bases, leaving 11 bases between the germline ends. The CDR3 is 15 amino acids. As DNA, the CDR3 is TGTGCCAGCAGTTTTAGGGGAAAGGGCAATCAGCCCCAGCATTTT. Translation gives CASSFRGKGNQPQHF.